This T cell receptor (beta chain) was sequenced in a study of cytomegalovirus exposure and HLA in healthy donors. Comments on this clone: Its antigen is as yet unknown. Within the sample, other DNA sequences also encode this same CDR3.

The PCR used 60 Vbeta and 13 Jbeta primers. TCRdb keeps only in-frame clones here, not all; method: immunoSEQ multiplex PCR. The sample lists around 190,000 clones, 70% to 80% seen once, with more than 1.5% in the top ten. Regarding the study as a whole: Most subjects had HLA-A and HLA-B alleles reportedly predicted accurately by TCR beta sequences. A missense variant in DCLRE1C was later tied to TCR beta V- and J-gene trimming.

Sequencing input: PBMCs. The receptor was isolated from a woman aged 50 to 65 in good health and CMV-seronegative.

The CDR3 reads CAISESEDYGYTF. DNA for the CDR3: TGTGCCATCAGTGAGTCGGAGGACTATGGCTACACCTTC. J is TRBJ1-2 and V is TRBV10-3; D is uncertain. V dropped 0 bases and J dropped 3 bases, with 5 bases sitting between them. The CDR3 length is 13 residues. Germline loops: CDR1 ENHRY, CDR2 SYGVKD.